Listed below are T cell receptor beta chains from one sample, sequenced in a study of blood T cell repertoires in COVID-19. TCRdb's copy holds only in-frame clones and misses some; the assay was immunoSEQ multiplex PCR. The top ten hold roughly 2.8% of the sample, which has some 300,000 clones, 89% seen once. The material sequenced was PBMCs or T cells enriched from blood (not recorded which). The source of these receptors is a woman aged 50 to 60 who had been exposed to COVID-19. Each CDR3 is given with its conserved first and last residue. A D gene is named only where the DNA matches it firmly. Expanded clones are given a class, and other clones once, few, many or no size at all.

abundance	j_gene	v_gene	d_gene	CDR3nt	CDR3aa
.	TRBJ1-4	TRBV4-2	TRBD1	TGTGCCAGCAGCCAAGATCGGCAGGGGGCGAGTAAGAATGAAAAACTGTTTTTT	CASSQDRQGASKNEKLFF
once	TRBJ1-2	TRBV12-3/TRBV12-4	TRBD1	TGTGCCAGCAGTTCGGGACAGGCCGATGGCTACACCTTC	CASSSGQADGYTF
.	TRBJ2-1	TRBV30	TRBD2	TGTGCCTGTACTAGCGGGTATGTCGGCGATGAGCAGTTCTTC	CACTSGYVGDEQFF
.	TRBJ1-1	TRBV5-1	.	TGCGCCAGCAGCCAGGGAGGGACCGTGAACACTGAAGCTTTCTTT	CASSQGGTVNTEAFF
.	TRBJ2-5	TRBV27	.	TGTGCCAGCAGTTTAACAGGCCTCCAAGAGACCCAGTACTTC	CASSLTGLQETQYF
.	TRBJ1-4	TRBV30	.	TGTGCCTGGAGTGTAACAGCGGGGAGGGAAAAACTGTTTTTT	CAWSVTAGREKLFF
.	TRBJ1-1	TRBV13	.	TGTGCCAGCAGCCAAAATATCATTCTTGACAGGAACACTGAAGCTTTCTTT	CASSQNIILDRNTEAFF
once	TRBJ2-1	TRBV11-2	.	TGTGCCAGCAGCTTTACTAGCTACAATGAGCAGTTCTTC	CASSFTSYNEQFF
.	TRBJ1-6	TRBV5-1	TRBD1	TGCGCCAGCAGCTTGGGAGACCGGGACAGGGCTTCACCCCTCCACTTT	CASSLGDRDRASPLHF
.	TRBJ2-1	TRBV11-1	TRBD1	TGTGCCAGCGGGACAGGGAAGAACAATGAGCAGTTCTTC	CASGTGKNNEQFF
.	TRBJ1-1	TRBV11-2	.	TGTGCCAGCAGGTCCCAGTCCGCTGAAGCTTTCTTT	CASRSQSAEAFF
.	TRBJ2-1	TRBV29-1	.	TGCAGTCTGGAGGGCGGGATACTAGAAACCTACAATGAGCAGTTCTTC	CSLEGGILETYNEQFF
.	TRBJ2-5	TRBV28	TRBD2	TGTGCCAGCAGAGTACCACCCGGGACTAGCGTACAAGAGACCCAGTACTTC	CASRVPPGTSVQETQYF
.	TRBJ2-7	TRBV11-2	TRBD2	TGTGCCAGCAGCTTCGAGGGAGGGCCCTACGAGCAGTACTTC	CASSFEGGPYEQYF
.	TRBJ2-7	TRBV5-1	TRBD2	TGCGCCAGCAGCTTTCGGGAGGCGGGCGAGCAGTACTTC	CASSFREAGEQYF
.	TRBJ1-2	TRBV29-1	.	TGCAGCGTTCAGCCCCCGACAGAAAACTATGGCTACACCTTC	CSVQPPTENYGYTF
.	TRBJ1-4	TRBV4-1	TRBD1	TGCGCCAGCACCCATTTGTGGGACAGGGAAAATGAAAAACTGTTTTTT	CASTHLWDRENEKLFF
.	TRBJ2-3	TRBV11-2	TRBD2	TGTGCCAGCAGCCTAGAGCGGGGGGGCCGGGATACGCAGTATTTT	CASSLERGGRDTQYF
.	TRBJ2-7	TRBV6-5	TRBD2	TGTGCCAGCAGTTCCCCCGGGACTAGCGGGATCGAGCAGTACTTC	CASSSPGTSGIEQYF
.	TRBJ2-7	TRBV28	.	TGTGCCAGCAGTTTAATAGAGACCTACGAGCAGTACTTC	CASSLIETYEQYF
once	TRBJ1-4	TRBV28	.	TGTGCCAGCAGTACCAACCGGGACGCCGGCAGGGGAAAACTGTTTTTT	CASSTNRDAGRGKLFF
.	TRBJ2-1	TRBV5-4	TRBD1	TGTGCCAGCAGCACCCCGGACAGGAACTCCTACAATGAGCAGTTCTTC	CASSTPDRNSYNEQFF
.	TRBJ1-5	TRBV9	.	TGTGCCAGCAGCGTAGGGGGCTATAGCAATCAGCCCCAGCATTTT	CASSVGGYSNQPQHF
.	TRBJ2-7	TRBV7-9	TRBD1	TGTGCCAGCAGCTCAGGACAGGGGGGGATCGGCGAGCAGTACTTC	CASSSGQGGIGEQYF
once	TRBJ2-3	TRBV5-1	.	TGCGCCAGCAGCGGGCAAGGGACACGCACAGATACGCAGTATTTT	CASSGQGTRTDTQYF
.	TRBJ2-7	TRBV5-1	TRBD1	TGCGCCAGCAGCTTGTCCCCGACAGGGGGCTATGAGCAGTACTTC	CASSLSPTGGYEQYF
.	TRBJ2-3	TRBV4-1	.	TGCGCCAGCAGCCAAGGACTAGAGGGGCCAGATACGCAGTATTTT	CASSQGLEGPDTQYF
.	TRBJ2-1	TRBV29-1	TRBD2	TGCAGCGTTGCCGGAGCGGGGGAACACTACAATGAGCAGTTCTTC	CSVAGAGEHYNEQFF
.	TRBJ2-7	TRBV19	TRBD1	TGTGCCAGTAGTCCCAGGGGACAGGGAAGGTACGAGCAGTACTTC	CASSPRGQGRYEQYF
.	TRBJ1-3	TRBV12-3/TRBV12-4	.	TGTGCCTGGGGGGACTCTGGAAACACCATATATTTT	CAWGDSGNTIYF
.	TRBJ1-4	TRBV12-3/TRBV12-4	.	TGTGCCAGCAGGCGGGATACGGGTGAAAAACTGTTTTTT	CASRRDTGEKLFF
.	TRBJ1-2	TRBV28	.	TGTGCCAGCGCTAAGACAGTCCCCTATTATGGCTACACCTTC	CASAKTVPYYGYTF
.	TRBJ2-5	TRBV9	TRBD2	TGTGCCAGCAGCGTAGTCGGCAGCGGGGGGACCCAGTACTTC	CASSVVGSGGTQYF
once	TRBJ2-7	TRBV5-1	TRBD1	TGCGCCAGCAGCTGGACAGGGGACGGGTACGAGCAGTACTTC	CASSWTGDGYEQYF
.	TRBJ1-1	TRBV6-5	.	TGTGCCAGCAGTTATATGGAGGGGAGGGCTTTCTTT	CASSYMEGRAFF
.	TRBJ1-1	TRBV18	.	TGTGCCAGCTCACCACAGGCAGGGAAGAACACTGAAGCTTTCTTT	CASSPQAGKNTEAFF
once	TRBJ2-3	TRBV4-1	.	TGCGCCAGCAGCCCGAAAACAGGGTTGTACACAGATACGCAGTATTTT	CASSPKTGLYTDTQYF
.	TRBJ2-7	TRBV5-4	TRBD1	TGTGCCAGCAGCACCAGGACAGGGGTGAAGGGGGAGCAGTACTTC	CASSTRTGVKGEQYF
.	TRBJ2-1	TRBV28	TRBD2	TGTGCCAGCAGTTTCAAGCGGGGGGATCTCAATGAGCAGTTCTTC	CASSFKRGDLNEQFF
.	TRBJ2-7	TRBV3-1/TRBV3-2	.	TGTGCCAGCAGCCAAGATGCAGGTAGGGGTTCCCCTCTCCACGAGCAGTACTTC	CASSQDAGRGSPLHEQYF
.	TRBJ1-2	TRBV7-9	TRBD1	TGTGCCAGCAGCTCGGTAGAGGGACAGCTACGCCACTATGGCTACACCTTC	CASSSVEGQLRHYGYTF
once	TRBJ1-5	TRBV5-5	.	TGTGCCAGCAGCTGGGCGGGGGAGGGCAATCAGCCCCAGCATTTT	CASSWAGEGNQPQHF
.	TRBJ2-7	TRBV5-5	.	TGTGCCAGCAGCTTGGGGTGGAGAGACTCCTACGAGCAGTACTTC	CASSLGWRDSYEQYF